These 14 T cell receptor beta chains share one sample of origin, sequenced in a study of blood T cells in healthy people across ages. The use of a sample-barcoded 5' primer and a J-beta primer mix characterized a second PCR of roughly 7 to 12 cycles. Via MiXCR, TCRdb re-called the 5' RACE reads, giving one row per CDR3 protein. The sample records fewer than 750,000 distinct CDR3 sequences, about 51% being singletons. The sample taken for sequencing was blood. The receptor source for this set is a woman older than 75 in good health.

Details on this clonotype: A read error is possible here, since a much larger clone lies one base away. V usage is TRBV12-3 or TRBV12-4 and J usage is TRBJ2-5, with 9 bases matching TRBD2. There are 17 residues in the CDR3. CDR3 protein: CAGSLTHGGGAFETQYF. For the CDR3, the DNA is TGTGCCGGCAGTCTAACACACGGCGGGGGGGCCTTTGAGACCCAGTACTTC.

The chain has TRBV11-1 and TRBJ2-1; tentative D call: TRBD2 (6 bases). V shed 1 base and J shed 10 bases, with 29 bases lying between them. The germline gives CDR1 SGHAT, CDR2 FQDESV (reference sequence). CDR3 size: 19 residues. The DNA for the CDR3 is TGTGCCAGCAGCTTAGGTAGTAGCGGCGTACTGTCCAGATCTGGGGAGCAGTTCTTC. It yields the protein CASSLGSSGVLSRSGEQFF.

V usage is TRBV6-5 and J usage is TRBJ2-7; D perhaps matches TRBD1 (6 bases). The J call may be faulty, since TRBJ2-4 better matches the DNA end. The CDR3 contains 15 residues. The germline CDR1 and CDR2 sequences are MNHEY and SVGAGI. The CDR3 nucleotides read TGTGCCACCGCGCCTTTTGGGACACCGGGGAACATTCAGTACTTC. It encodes CATAPFGTPGNIQYF.

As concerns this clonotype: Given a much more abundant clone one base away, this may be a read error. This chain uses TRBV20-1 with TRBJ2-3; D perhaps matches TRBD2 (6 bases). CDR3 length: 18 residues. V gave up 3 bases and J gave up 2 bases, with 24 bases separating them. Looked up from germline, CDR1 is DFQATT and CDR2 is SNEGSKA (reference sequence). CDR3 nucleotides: TGCAGTGCTAGTTCCCCTTCCTCCACCGGGACTGACACAGATACGCAGTATTTT. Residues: CSASSPSSTGTDTDTQYF.

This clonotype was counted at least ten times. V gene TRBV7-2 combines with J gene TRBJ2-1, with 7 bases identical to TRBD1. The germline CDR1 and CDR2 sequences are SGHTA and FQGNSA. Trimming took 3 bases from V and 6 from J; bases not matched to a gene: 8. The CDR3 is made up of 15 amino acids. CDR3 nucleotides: TGTGCCAGCAGCTTGAGACAGGGAAACGGCAATGAGCAGTTCTTC. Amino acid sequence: CASSLRQGNGNEQFF. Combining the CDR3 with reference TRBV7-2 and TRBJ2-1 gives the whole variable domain GAGVSQSPSNKVTEKGKDVELRCDPISGHTALYWYRQSLGQGLEFLIYFQGNSAPDKSGLPSDRFSAERTGGSVSTLTIQRTQQEDSAVYLCASSLRQGNGNEQFFGPGTRLTVL.

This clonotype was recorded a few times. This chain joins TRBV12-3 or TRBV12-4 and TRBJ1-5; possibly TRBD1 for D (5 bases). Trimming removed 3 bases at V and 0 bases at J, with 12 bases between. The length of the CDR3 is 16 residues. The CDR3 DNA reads TGTGCCAGCAGTTTTCGGCAGGGCGGTAGCAATCAGCCCCAGCATTTT. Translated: CASSFRQGGSNQPQHF.

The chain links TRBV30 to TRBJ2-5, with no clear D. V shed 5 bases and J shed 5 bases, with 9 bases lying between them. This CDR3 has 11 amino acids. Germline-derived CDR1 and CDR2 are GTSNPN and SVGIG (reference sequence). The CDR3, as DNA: TGTGCCTGGGAGGTGGGGGAGACCCAGTACTTC. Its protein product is CAWEVGETQYF.

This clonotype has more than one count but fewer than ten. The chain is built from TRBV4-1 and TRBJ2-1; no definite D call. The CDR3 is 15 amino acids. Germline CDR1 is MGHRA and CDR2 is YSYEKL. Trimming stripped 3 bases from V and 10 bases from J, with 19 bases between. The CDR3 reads CASSQWDVGGCEQFF. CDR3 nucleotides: TGCGCCAGCAGCCAGTGGGATGTGGGTGGGTGCGAGCAGTTCTTC.

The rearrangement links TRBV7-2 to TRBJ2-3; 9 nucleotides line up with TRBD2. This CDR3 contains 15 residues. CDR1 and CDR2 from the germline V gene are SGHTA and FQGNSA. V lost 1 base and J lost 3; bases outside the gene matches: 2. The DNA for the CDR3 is TGTGCCAGCAGCTTAGTACTAGCGGGTACAGATACGCAGTATTTT. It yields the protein CASSLVLAGTDTQYF.

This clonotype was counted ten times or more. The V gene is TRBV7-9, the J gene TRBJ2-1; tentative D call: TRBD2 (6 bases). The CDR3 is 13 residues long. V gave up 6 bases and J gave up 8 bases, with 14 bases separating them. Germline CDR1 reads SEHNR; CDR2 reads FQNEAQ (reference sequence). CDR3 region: CASSQVWGDEQFF. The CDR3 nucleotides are TGTGCCAGCAGTCAAGTGTGGGGGGATGAGCAGTTCTTC.

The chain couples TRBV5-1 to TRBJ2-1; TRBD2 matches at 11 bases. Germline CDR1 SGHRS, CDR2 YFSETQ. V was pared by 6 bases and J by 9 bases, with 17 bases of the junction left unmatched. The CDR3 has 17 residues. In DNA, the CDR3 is TGCGCCAGCAACTACGAACGGACTAGCGGGTTGATGGGTGAGCAGTTCTTC. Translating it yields CASNYERTSGLMGEQFF.

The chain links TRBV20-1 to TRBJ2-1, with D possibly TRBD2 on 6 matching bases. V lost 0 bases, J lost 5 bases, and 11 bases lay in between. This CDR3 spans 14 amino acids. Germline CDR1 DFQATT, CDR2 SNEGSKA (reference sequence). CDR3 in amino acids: CSARDRGSHNEQFF. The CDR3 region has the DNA TGCAGTGCTAGAGATCGGGGGAGCCACAATGAGCAGTTCTTC.

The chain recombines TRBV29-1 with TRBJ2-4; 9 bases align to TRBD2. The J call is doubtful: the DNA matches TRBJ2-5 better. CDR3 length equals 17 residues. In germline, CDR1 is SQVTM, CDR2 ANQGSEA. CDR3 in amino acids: CSVEGSGGTPPLETQYF. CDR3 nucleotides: TGCAGCGTTGAGGGGAGCGGGGGGACTCCTCCTCTAGAGACCCAGTACTTC.

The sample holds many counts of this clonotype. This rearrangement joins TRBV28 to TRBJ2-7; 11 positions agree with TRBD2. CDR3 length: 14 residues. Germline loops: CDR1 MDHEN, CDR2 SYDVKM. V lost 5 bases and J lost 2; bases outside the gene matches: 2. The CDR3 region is CASSTSGGTYEQYF. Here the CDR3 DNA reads TGTGCCAGCAGTACTAGCGGGGGAACCTACGAGCAGTACTTC. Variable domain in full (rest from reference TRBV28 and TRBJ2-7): DVKVTQSSRYLVKRTGEKVFLECVQDMDHENMFWYRQDPGLGLRLIYFSYDVKMKEKGDIPEGYSVSREKKERFSLILESASTNQTSMYLCASSTSGGTYEQYFGPGTRLTVT.